The present T cell receptor beta chain was sequenced within a study of blood T cell repertoires in COVID-19. Study information: Samples taken during acute and convalescent COVID-19 were collected in the United States, Italy and Spain.

Assay used: immunoSEQ multiplex PCR; TCRdb lists only in-frame clones, some missing. The sample lists about 200,000 clones; roughly 80% were seen once. Study members were between about 18 and 89 years old and lived in 24 US regions. Participants' own reports of clinical history determined their cohort assignment. Germline-derived CDR1 and CDR2 are WNHNN and SYGVQD (reference sequence). This CDR3 spans 14 amino acids. V lost 6 bases and J lost 2; bases outside the gene matches: 4. This rearrangement joins TRBV10-1 to TRBJ2-1, with TRBD1 identical over 7 bases. Specimen: PBMCs or T cells enriched from blood (not recorded which). The source is a woman aged 45-65 years who had been exposed to COVID-19. CDR3 in DNA: TGCGCCAGCAGGAGTAGGGGGCCCTACAATGAGCAGTTCTTC. Amino acid sequence: CASRSRGPYNEQFF.